The 21 T cell receptor beta chains below were found in one sample sequenced in a study of T cells expressing NK-cell markers. TCRdb re-called the 5' RACE reads, yielding one record per CDR3 amino acid sequence without DNA. The sample has roughly 450,000 distinct CDR3 sequences; the top ten hold approximately 1.4%. The source material was blood T cells: a sorted CD56 or NKG2C T cell subset, CD4+ or CD8+ T cells, or bulk PBMC T cells (not recorded which). These receptors originate from a woman between 45 and 60 years old in good health.

This chain links TRBV20-1 with TRBJ1-2; no DNA is available, so the TRBD1 call from TCRdb remains unchecked. The CDR3 length is 14 residues. CDR1 is DFQATT, CDR2 SNEGSKA, per germline (reference sequence). Here the CDR3 reads CSAEQGLANYGYTF.

The V call is TRBV20-1, the J call TRBJ2-7. CDR3 length: 14 amino acids. From germline, CDR1 is DFQATT and CDR2 SNEGSKA (reference sequence). CDR3 amino acids: CSARDLGRTYEQYF.

The chain combines TRBV20-1 with TRBJ2-3; TCRdb proposes TRBD2, but this gene call is untestable without DNA. CDR3 length: 16 amino acids. Per germline, CDR1 DFQATT and CDR2 SNEGSKA (reference sequence). CDR3 in amino acids: CSAAESRAGDTDTQYF.

The chain carries TRBV12-3 or TRBV12-4 and TRBJ2-1. The CDR3 is made up of 13 amino acids. CDR3 sequence reads: CASSLFLDGEQFF.

The CDR3 sequence: CASSLGPTGEQYF. V gene TRBV5-5 combines with J gene TRBJ2-7; no DNA is available, so the TRBD1 call from TCRdb remains unchecked. CDR3 length equals 13 residues. Per the germline V gene, CDR1 is SGHKS and CDR2 is YYEKEE (reference sequence).

This chain joins TRBV19 and TRBJ2-5; as DNA is missing, the TRBD1 call by TCRdb cannot be tested. The CDR3 is 14 amino acids. Germline CDR1 LNHDA, CDR2 SQIVND (reference sequence). This CDR3 reads CAAPVGGIMGPQYF. The full variable domain, completed using reference TRBV19 and TRBJ2-5, is DGGITQSPKYLFRKEGQNVTLSCEQNLNHDAMYWYRQDPGQGLRLIYYSQIVNDFQKGDIAEGYSVSREKKESFPLTVTSAQKNPTAFYLCAAPVGGIMGPQYFGPGTRLLVL.

The chain links TRBV5-1 to TRBJ2-3; TCRdb selects TRBD1, and the lack of DNA leaves this call unchecked. CDR1 and CDR2 (germline): SGHRS, YFSETQ. The CDR3 extends over 13 amino acids. CDR3 in amino acids: CASSLAPGDTQYF.

This chain connects TRBV5-1 to TRBJ2-1. Germline lookup yields CDR1 SGHRS and CDR2 YFSETQ. The CDR3 runs to 15 residues. The CDR3: CASSLARTSYNEQFF. Full variable domain (outside the CDR3, taken from reference TRBV5-1 and TRBJ2-1): KAGVTQTPRYLIKTRGQQVTLSCSPISGHRSVSWYQQTPGQGLQFLFEYFSETQRNKGNFPGRFSGRQFSNSRSEMNVSTLELGDSALYLCASSLARTSYNEQFFGPGTRLTVL.

The rearrangement uses TRBV29-1 and TRBJ1-4. This CDR3 contains 13 residues. Per germline, CDR1 SQVTM and CDR2 ANQGSEA. This CDR3 reads CSVEVGFSEKLFF.

The V call is TRBV5-4, the J call TRBJ2-1; without DNA, the TCRdb call of TRBD2 cannot be checked. Per germline, CDR1 SGHNT and CDR2 YYREEE (reference sequence). The CDR3 sequence is 15 residues long. The CDR3 is CASSWASGRANEQFF. The whole variable domain, filled in from reference TRBV5-4 and TRBJ2-1, reads ETGVTQSPTHLIKTRGQQVTLRCSSQSGHNTVSWYQQALGQGPQFIFQYYREEENGRGNFPPRFSGLQFPNYSSELNVNALELDDSALYLCASSWASGRANEQFFGPGTRLTVL.

This sequence joins TRBV9 and TRBJ2-5; TCRdb's D call of TRBD2 is untestable without DNA. The CDR3 length is 15 residues. Germline lookup yields CDR1 SGDLS and CDR2 YYNGEE. CDR3 sequence: CASSWGGGNQETQYF. The whole variable domain, filled in from reference TRBV9 and TRBJ2-5, reads DSGVTQTPKHLITATGQRVTLRCSPRSGDLSVYWYQQSLDQGLQFLIQYYNGEERAKGNILERFSAQQFPDLHSELNLSSLELGDSALYFCASSWGGGNQETQYFGPGTRLLVL.

This chain links TRBV5-1 with TRBJ2-1; the D gene TCRdb calls, TRBD2, cannot be checked with no DNA. The germline CDR1 and CDR2 sequences are SGHRS and YFSETQ. The CDR3 covers 15 residues. CDR3 protein: CASVDLAGAANEQFF.

J is TRBJ1-3 and V is TRBV6-5. CDR3 length: 14 amino acids. CDR1 MNHEY and CDR2 SVGAGI come from the germline V gene. CDR3 in amino acids: CASRTGRTGNTIYF.

V usage is TRBV29-1 and J usage is TRBJ2-7; the D call of TRBD1 rests on TCRdb alone, since no DNA is present to check it. The CDR3 is made up of 12 amino acids. CDR1 and CDR2 (germline): SQVTM, ANQGSEA. This chain's CDR3 is CSVGTLTYEQYF.

The chain recombines TRBV5-4 with TRBJ2-3. This CDR3 is built from 13 residues. The germline V gene has CDR1 SGHNT and CDR2 YYREEE (reference sequence). CDR3 amino acids: CASTSKSTDTQYF.

This chain uses TRBV7-9 with TRBJ2-3. This CDR3 region has 13 residues. Germline loops: CDR1 SEHNR, CDR2 FQNEAQ (reference sequence). The CDR3 protein is CASSKNSPDTQYF.

The CDR3 spells CASSHLDSELIQETQYF. This chain links TRBV5-1 with TRBJ2-5; without DNA, the TCRdb call of TRBD1 cannot be checked. The length of the CDR3 is 17 residues. Germline V gene data show CDR1 as SGHRS and CDR2 as YFSETQ.

This chain connects TRBV7-2 to TRBJ1-3; TCRdb indicates TRBD1, and absent DNA this call remains unverified. This CDR3 is 15 amino acids long. Per germline, CDR1 SGHTA and CDR2 FQGNSA. CDR3 residues: CASSLSGGSGNTIYF.

The chain carries TRBV5-5 and TRBJ2-3; no DNA is available, so the TRBD1 call from TCRdb remains unchecked. CDR1 is SGHKS, CDR2 YYEKEE, per germline (reference sequence). This CDR3 is 13 amino acids long. This CDR3 is CASSSHPGTVKYF.

The chain is built from TRBV18 and TRBJ1-3. The germline gives CDR1 KGHSH, CDR2 LQKENI. The CDR3 has 17 residues. CDR3 amino acids: CASSPPGGPRSGNTIYF.

The chain recombines TRBV19 with TRBJ2-3; TCRdb reports TRBD2, a call that lacks DNA to check it against. The germline V gene encodes CDR1 LNHDA and CDR2 SQIVND (reference sequence). The CDR3 totals 14 residues. CDR3 protein: CASSSLGPPDTQYF.